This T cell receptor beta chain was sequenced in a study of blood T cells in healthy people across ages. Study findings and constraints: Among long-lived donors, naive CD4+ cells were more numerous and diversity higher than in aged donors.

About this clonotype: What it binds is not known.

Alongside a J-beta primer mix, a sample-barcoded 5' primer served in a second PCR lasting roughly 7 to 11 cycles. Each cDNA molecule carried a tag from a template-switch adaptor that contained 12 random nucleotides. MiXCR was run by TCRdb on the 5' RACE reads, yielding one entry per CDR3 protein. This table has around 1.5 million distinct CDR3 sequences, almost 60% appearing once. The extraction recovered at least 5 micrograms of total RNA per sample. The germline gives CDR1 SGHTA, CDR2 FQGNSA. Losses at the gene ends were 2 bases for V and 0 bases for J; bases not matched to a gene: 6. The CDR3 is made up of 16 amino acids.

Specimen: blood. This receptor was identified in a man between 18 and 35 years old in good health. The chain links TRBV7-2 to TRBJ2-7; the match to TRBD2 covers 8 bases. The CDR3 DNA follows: TGTGCCAGCAGCTTATCCTCCGGGACTAGCTCCTACGAGCAGTACTTC. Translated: CASSLSSGTSSYEQYF.